This is a list of T cell receptor beta chains from one sample in a study of blood T cell repertoires in COVID-19. TCRdb's copy holds only in-frame clones and misses some; the assay was immunoSEQ multiplex PCR. The sample comprises 310,000 or so clones, more than 85% of which are singletons, and around 1.2% rests with the top ten. Sequenced input: peripheral blood. The receptors stem from a man aged 65-85 years with acute or convalescent COVID-19. Both conserved end residues are part of each CDR3. Each record gives: J gene, CDR3 length, V gene, D gene, clone size, CDR3 DNA, CDR3 protein. A D gene is named only where the DNA matches it firmly. Clone size is not always given. Where it is, it says once, few, many or a class for expanded clones.

>TRBJ1-5|13|TRBV5-1|NA|NA
TGCGCCAGCAGCTTGGACGGGAGCCAGCCCCAGCATTTT
CASSLDGSQPQHF
>TRBJ2-7|16|TRBV15|TRBD2|NA
TGTGCCACCAGCAGAGGGGGTAGCGGGAGATTTAACGAGCAGTACTTC
CATSRGGSGRFNEQYF
>TRBJ1-1|13|TRBV28|NA|once
TGTGCCAGCAGTTTACTACAGGGTAGTGAAGCTTTCTTT
CASSLLQGSEAFF
>TRBJ1-5|15|TRBV18|NA|NA
TGTGCCAGCTCGGGAGCCGGGGGTAGCAATCAGCCCCAGCATTTT
CASSGAGGSNQPQHF
>TRBJ2-5|13|TRBV6-5|NA|once
TGTGCCAGCAGTTACGCGCGGCAAGAGACCCAGTACTTC
CASSYARQETQYF
>TRBJ2-1|16|TRBV24-1|NA|NA
TGTGCCACCAGTGATTTCGGACAGTCGGGGAACAATGAGCAGTTCTTC
CATSDFGQSGNNEQFF
>TRBJ2-7|14|TRBV19|NA|NA
TGTGCCAGTAGTATTCAGGGAGGAGGCTACGAGCAGTACTTC
CASSIQGGGYEQYF
>TRBJ2-1|19|TRBV5-4|TRBD2|NA
TGTGCCAGCAGCTTGGGTAGCGGGAGGGCCGGTAACACCTACAATGAGCAGTTCTTC
CASSLGSGRAGNTYNEQFF
>TRBJ2-1|16|TRBV5-1|TRBD2|NA
TGCGCCAGCAGTCCCGGACTAGCGGGAGGGAACAATGAGCAGTTCTTC
CASSPGLAGGNNEQFF
>TRBJ1-4|15|TRBV5-8|NA|once
TGTGCCAGCAGCTTTTTAGGGGCAGCTAATGAAAAACTGTTTTTT
CASSFLGAANEKLFF
>TRBJ1-2|15|TRBV28|NA|many
TGTGCCAGCAGTTTATATCAGGGTTGGGGGGTTGGCTACACCTTC
CASSLYQGWGVGYTF
>TRBJ1-6|16|TRBV7-8|NA|NA
TGTGCCAGCAGCTTGCTAAAGGGGATAAATAATTCACCCCTCCACTTT
CASSLLKGINNSPLHF
>TRBJ1-2|16|TRBV3-1/TRBV3-2|TRBD1|NA
TGTGCCAGCAGCCATCTCGACGGGGGCAGGGGGTATGGCTACACCTTC
CASSHLDGGRGYGYTF
>TRBJ1-2|14|TRBV4-1|NA|NA
TGCGCCAGCAGCCTACCCTTGGGACATGACGGCTACACCTTC
CASSLPLGHDGYTF
>TRBJ2-3|14|TRBV24-1|NA|NA
TGTGCCACCAGTGCCCCAAGGAGTCCAGATACGCAGTATTTT
CATSAPRSPDTQYF
>TRBJ1-4|15|TRBV7-2|NA|NA
TGTGCCAGCAGCCGGGGAGGTGGAGGCAATGAAAAACTGTTTTTT
CASSRGGGGNEKLFF
>TRBJ1-2|14|TRBV6-5|TRBD1|few
TGTGCCAGCAGTACCCTGACAGGGCGCTATGGCTACACCTTC
CASSTLTGRYGYTF
>TRBJ1-1|14|TRBV7-2|TRBD1|NA
TGTGCCAGCAGCTTAAGAGGGGGCGAGGGTGAAGCTTTCTTT
CASSLRGGEGEAFF
>TRBJ2-4|15|TRBV4-1|TRBD1|NA
TGCGCCAGCAGCGGTACCGGGACAGGGAAAAACATTCAGTACTTC
CASSGTGTGKNIQYF
>TRBJ2-7|15|TRBV29-1|TRBD2|NA
TGCAGCGTTGAAGAGAGTCTAGCGGGAGGCTACGAGCAGTACTTC
CSVEESLAGGYEQYF